Below are 14 T cell receptor beta chains sequenced from a single sample in a study of blood T cells in healthy people across ages. Using a J-beta primer mix together with a sample-barcoded 5' primer, a second PCR was run for about 6 to 11 cycles. TCRdb fed the 5' RACE reads into MiXCR, producing one record per CDR3 protein. Of 630,000 or so distinct CDR3 sequences in the sample, roughly 31% are singletons; the top ten hold approximately 14%. Sequencing input: blood. The receptor source for this set is a woman of 80 years or more in good health.

This clonotype was seen ten or more times. The chain employs TRBV10-3 and TRBJ1-2; 8 bases map to TRBD1. Germline V lookup: CDR1 ENHRY, CDR2 SYGVKD. The CDR3 is made up of 14 amino acids. The J segment lost 8 bases and the V segment lost 3 bases, leaving 8 bases of the junction unmatched. The CDR3 nucleotides read TGTGCCATCAGTGACGGACAGGGAACAGGGGGCTACACCTTC. It codes for CAISDGQGTGGYTF.

This clonotype was counted a single time. The chain is built from TRBV12-3 or TRBV12-4 and TRBJ2-7, with D hard to call. The CDR3 length is 16 residues. V was trimmed by 0 bases and J by 2 bases, leaving 14 bases between them. CDR3 residues: CASSLALGRLTYEQYF. CDR3 nucleotides: TGTGCCAGCAGTTTAGCGCTTGGCAGACTTACCTACGAGCAGTACTTC.

This clonotype was counted once. V and J are TRBV5-1 and TRBJ1-1, with a weak D call TRBD1 (6 bases). V was shortened by 7 bases and J by 3 bases, with 16 bases between the two germline ends. The CDR3 runs to 14 residues. The germline CDR1 and CDR2 sequences are SGHRS and YFSETQ. This chain's CDR3 is CASLGGAWDTEAFF. CDR3 nucleotide sequence: TGCGCCAGCTTAGGGGGGGCATGGGACACTGAAGCTTTCTTT. The full variable domain, its missing parts supplied by reference TRBV5-1 and TRBJ1-1, is KAGVTQTPRYLIKTRGQQVTLSCSPISGHRSVSWYQQTPGQGLQFLFEYFSETQRNKGNFPGRFSGRQFSNSRSEMNVSTLELGDSALYLCASLGGAWDTEAFFGQGTRLTVV.

This clonotype was seen a handful of times. This chain links TRBV9 with TRBJ2-1; possible D gene TRBD1, 6 bases. Trimming took 3 bases from V and 8 from J, leaving 15 bases between them. This CDR3 is 14 amino acids long. Germline assignment: CDR1 SGDLS and CDR2 YYNGEE. The CDR3 DNA reads as TGTGCCAGCAGCGGAGGAACAGGGATGGATGAGCAGTTCTTC. Its protein is CASSGGTGMDEQFF.

This clonotype was picked up many times. V is TRBV18 and J is TRBJ1-2; TRBD1 aligns across 8 bases. With V trimmed by 6 bases and J by 2 bases, 5 bases remained unmatched. The germline V gene encodes CDR1 KGHSH and CDR2 LQKENI. This CDR3 is built from 14 residues. DNA of the CDR3: TGTGCCAGCTCCGACAGACAGGGGAACTATGGCTACACCTTC. This sequence encodes CASSDRQGNYGYTF.

The chain carries TRBV19 and TRBJ2-3; tentatively, D is TRBD2 (6 bases). This CDR3 contains 16 residues. The germline V gene has CDR1 LNHDA and CDR2 SQIVND (reference sequence). Trimming shortened V by 4 bases and J by 7 bases, and 21 bases separated the two germline ends. The CDR3, as DNA: TGTGCCAGTAGTACCCCAGGAGGGGACCCCTGGAATACGCAGTATTTT. It codes for CASSTPGGDPWNTQYF. Variable domain in full (rest from reference TRBV19 and TRBJ2-3): DGGITQSPKYLFRKEGQNVTLSCEQNLNHDAMYWYRQDPGQGLRLIYYSQIVNDFQKGDIAEGYSVSREKKESFPLTVTSAQKNPTAFYLCASSTPGGDPWNTQYFGPGTRLTVL.

The chain links TRBV7-2 to TRBJ1-2, with D unresolved. Germline lookup yields CDR1 SGHTA and CDR2 FQGNSA. V gave up 0 bases and J gave up 1 base, with 9 bases separating them. The CDR3 covers 15 residues. The CDR3 spells CASSLASANNYGYTF. In DNA, the CDR3 is TGTGCCAGCAGCTTAGCTAGCGCCAATAACTATGGCTACACCTTC.

The chain couples TRBV12-3 or TRBV12-4 to TRBJ2-5; perhaps TRBD1 as D (6 bases). The J call is uncertain, as TRBJ2-7 better fits the DNA end. The CDR3 length is 13 residues. Written as DNA, the CDR3 is TGTGCCAGCAGGGGGGCTCCCTCCTACGAGCAGTACTTC. Translated: CASRGAPSYEQYF.

A note on this clonotype: Since a much larger clone is just one base distant, this may be a read error. The chain combines TRBV6-2 or TRBV6-3 with TRBJ2-7; D may correspond to TRBD1 or TRBD2 (5 bases each). V lost 5 bases and J 7 bases, leaving 15 bases between the germline ends. Per the germline V gene, CDR1 is MNHEY and CDR2 is SVGEGT. This CDR3 spans 13 amino acids. CDR3 nucleotide sequence: TGTGCCAGCAGTCTCATCCGGGGCAATGAGCAGTACTTC. Translation gives CASSLIRGNEQYF.

This clonotype appeared a few times. A single base separates this from a much larger clone, so it may be a read error. The chain joins TRBV5-1 to TRBJ2-5, with 8 bases fitting TRBD1. This CDR3 contains 14 residues. The germline gives CDR1 SGHRS, CDR2 YFSETQ. V trimming: 2 bases; J trimming: 7 bases; junction bases outside the gene matches: 7. This chain's CDR3 is CASSLGQGVRTQYF. Written as DNA, the CDR3 is TGCGCCAGCAGCTTAGGACAGGGTGTGAGGACCCAGTACTTC.

This rearrangement joins TRBV6-5 to TRBJ2-5; D possibly matches TRBD1 or TRBD2 (6 bases each). Germline V gene data show CDR1 as MNHEY and CDR2 as SVGAGI. This CDR3 has 17 amino acids. V dropped 3 bases and J dropped 5 bases, with 22 bases sitting between them. CDR3 region: CASSYSFRGPAEETQYF. The CDR3 DNA is TGTGCCAGCAGTTATTCGTTTCGGGGGCCAGCCGAGGAGACCCAGTACTTC.

This clonotype showed up many times. The CDR3 DNA sequence: TGTGCCAGCAGCTCTCGGTTGTACTTC. Translated: CASSSRLYF. The V and J genes are TRBV6-5 and TRBJ2-7, with D unresolved. The CDR3 sequence is 9 residues long. The germline V and J ends were trimmed by 6 bases and 12 bases, with 9 bases remaining between them. Germline V lookup: CDR1 MNHEY, CDR2 SVGAGI.

The chain is built from TRBV12-3 or TRBV12-4 and TRBJ2-1; 12 nucleotides match TRBD2. CDR3 length: 15 amino acids. The V segment lost 5 bases and the J segment 7 bases; nucleotides outside the gene matches: 6. CDR3 in amino acids: CASSLLAGGKNEQFF. The CDR3 DNA reads TGTGCCAGCAGTCTCCTAGCGGGGGGGAAGAATGAGCAGTTCTTC.

Many counts were recorded for this clonotype. The chain combines TRBV11-3 with TRBJ2-1; 10 positions match TRBD2. The germline V gene encodes CDR1 SGHNT and CDR2 YENEEA. V shed 5 bases and J 7 bases; nucleotides not matched to a gene: 8. The CDR3 is 15 residues long. Here the CDR3 DNA reads TGTGCCAGCAGCCAAAGCGGGGGGGCTGGGAATGAGCAGTTCTTC. It is translated as CASSQSGGAGNEQFF.